The present T cell receptor beta chain was sequenced within a study of control samples from healthy donors and cancer patients. This CDR3 comprises 16 residues. Germline V gene data show CDR1 as LGHNA and CDR2 as YNFKEQ. Trimming cost V 0 bases and J 2 bases, with 12 bases left between them. The repertoire was sequenced with immunoSEQ multiplex PCR; TCRdb's copy has only in-frame clones and lacks some. The sample consists of 120,000 or so clones, 85% to 95% of them appearing once. The sequence came from a man aged 45-65 years with head and neck cancer. The sequenced material came from PBMCs. V and J are TRBV4-2 and TRBJ2-3; possible D gene TRBD2, 5 bases. The CDR3 nucleotides read TGTGCCAGCAGCCAAGAACCGGCTAGCCCCACAGATACGCAGTATTTT. Protein product: CASSQEPASPTDTQYF.